This section outlines one TCR beta chain sequence together with its context. Cohort assignment relied on participant-reported clinical history. This CDR3 comprises 18 residues. V was pared by 4 bases and J by 1 base, with 8 bases of the junction left unmatched. Germline lookup yields CDR1 LGHDT and CDR2 YNNKEL (reference sequence). The data were taken from a study of blood T cell repertoires in COVID-19. Clones were read by immunoSEQ multiplex PCR, and TCRdb kept only the in-frame ones, dropping some. The sample yields roughly 450,000 clones, around 91% seen once. What was sequenced was PBMCs or T cells enriched from blood (not recorded which). The clonotype comes from a man aged 18 to 29 who had recovered from COVID-19. The chain recombines TRBV3-1 (or the pseudogene TRBV3-2) with TRBJ2-6, with 9 bases that match TRBD1. The CDR3 nucleotides are TGTGCCAGCAGCCCGCGGGACAGGGCGGCGTCTGGGGCCAACGTCCTGACTTTC. Amino acid sequence: CASSPRDRAASGANVLTF.